A single sample gave rise to the 7 T cell receptor beta chains below, sequenced in a study of cytomegalovirus exposure and HLA in healthy donors. The PCR ran on 60 Vbeta and 13 Jbeta primers. Produced via immunoSEQ multiplex PCR; TCRdb's table is partial and in-frame only. Here the sample spans 95,000 to 110,000 clones, 70% to 85% being singletons. Material for sequencing was PBMCs. These receptors were obtained from a male donor in good health and CMV-seronegative.

This chain uses TRBV15 with TRBJ2-5; 7 bases agree with TRBD2. CDR3 length equals 15 residues. Germline CDR1 is LNHNV and CDR2 is YYDKDF (reference sequence). J was trimmed by 5 bases and V by 0 bases; bases with no gene match: 6. The CDR3 here is CATSRETAGEETQYF. The CDR3 DNA is TGTGCCACCAGCAGAGAGACGGCGGGGGAGGAGACCCAGTACTTC. The variable domain in full, with the rest retrieved from reference TRBV15 and TRBJ2-5, is DAMVIQNPRYQVTQFGKPVTLSCSQTLNHNVMYWYQQKSSQAPKLLFHYYDKDFNNEADTPDNFQSRRPNTSFCFLDIRSPGLGDTAMYLCATSRETAGEETQYFGPGTRLLVL.

The chain is built from TRBV10-1 and TRBJ2-3; 12 bases map to TRBD2. The V gene's germline CDR1 is WNHNN and CDR2 SYGVQD (reference sequence). J was trimmed by 4 bases and V by 4 bases; bases with no gene match: 9. This CDR3 spans 17 amino acids. CDR3: CASSGLAGGPSADTQYF. The CDR3 DNA reads as TGCGCCAGCAGTGGGCTAGCGGGAGGGCCCTCGGCAGATACGCAGTATTTT.

V is TRBV27 and J is TRBJ1-1, with D perhaps TRBD1 (5 bases). V was cut by 0 bases and J by 4 bases, with 12 bases left in between. Germline V gene data show CDR1 as MNHEY and CDR2 as SMNVEV (reference sequence). This CDR3 is built from 15 residues. CDR3 sequence reads: CASSLSAGRFTEAFF. CDR3 nucleotide sequence: TGTGCCAGCAGTTTATCGGCAGGGCGGTTCACTGAAGCTTTCTTT.

The chain recombines TRBV7-6 with TRBJ2-7; 10 nucleotides match TRBD1. Germline V gene sequence: CDR1 SGHVS, CDR2 FNYEAQ. The CDR3 has 16 residues. V lost 5 bases to trimming and J lost 6 bases; unmatched junction nucleotides: 13. This chain's CDR3 is CASSPMTGTGVFEQYF. The CDR3 bases are TGTGCCAGCAGCCCGATGACCGGGACAGGGGTGTTCGAGCAGTACTTC. Complete variable domain (other parts from reference TRBV7-6 and TRBJ2-7): GAGVSQSPRYKVTKRGQDVALRCDPISGHVSLYWYRQALGQGPEFLTYFNYEAQQDKSGLPNDRFSAERPEGSISTLTIQRTEQRDSAMYRCASSPMTGTGVFEQYFGPGTRLTVT.

This clone turned up a few times. The chain has TRBV25-1 and TRBJ1-2; possibly TRBD1 for D (6 bases). The V gene lost 5 bases and the J gene lost 8 bases, with 18 bases spanning the gap. Per germline, CDR1 MGHDK and CDR2 SYGVNS. The CDR3 has 14 residues. This chain's CDR3 is CASSPNRAPQGYTF. The CDR3 nucleotides are TGTGCCAGCAGTCCAAACAGGGCTCCCCAGGGCTACACCTTC.

The gene calls are TRBV29-1 and TRBJ1-2; a possible D gene is TRBD1 (6 bases). V gave up 1 base and J gave up 6 bases, with 9 bases separating them. This CDR3 is built from 12 residues. The germline V gene has CDR1 SQVTM and CDR2 ANQGSEA. CDR3 DNA sequence: TGCAGCGTTGAAGGGACAGCGGATGGCTACACCTTC. Translating it yields CSVEGTADGYTF.

CDR3 DNA: TGCGCCAGCAGTCCTCGCCGGGGATCAGATACGCAGTATTTT. Translation gives CASSPRRGSDTQYF. This rearrangement joins TRBV5-1 to TRBJ2-3, with D perhaps matching TRBD2 (5 bases). The ends were cut back, 5 bases at V and 4 bases at J, with 14 bases in the middle. The CDR3 spans 14 residues. Germline V gene data show CDR1 as SGHRS and CDR2 as YFSETQ. Filled out from reference TRBV5-1 and TRBJ2-3, the complete variable domain reads KAGVTQTPRYLIKTRGQQVTLSCSPISGHRSVSWYQQTPGQGLQFLFEYFSETQRNKGNFPGRFSGRQFSNSRSEMNVSTLELGDSALYLCASSPRRGSDTQYFGPGTRLTVL.